Listed here are 17 T cell receptor beta chains from one sample, sequenced in a study of blood T cell repertoires in COVID-19. Repertoires were generated with immunoSEQ multiplex PCR, while TCRdb's copy carries only in-frame clones and drops some. Of some 260,000 clones in the sample, over 75% were seen once. Sequenced: peripheral blood. Every receptor here comes from a woman in her twenties or thirties with acute or convalescent COVID-19.

The chain links TRBV12-3 or TRBV12-4 to TRBJ1-1; a possible D gene is TRBD1 (5 bases). The CDR3 loop spans 13 amino acids. The V gene lost 4 bases and the J gene lost 2 bases, with 8 bases spanning the gap. CDR3 amino acids: CASSSTDNTEAFF. As DNA, the CDR3 is TGTGCCAGCAGTTCGACAGATAACACTGAAGCTTTCTTT.

The CDR3 DNA is TGTGCCATCAGTGATCTGTGGGCAGGTGGGGAGACCCAGTACTTC. Translating gives CAISDLWAGGETQYF. The gene calls are TRBV10-3 and TRBJ2-5; D remains unclear. CDR1 and CDR2 from the germline V gene are ENHRY and SYGVKD. Trimming pared 3 bases from V and 5 bases from J, leaving 16 bases between. The length of the CDR3 is 15 residues.

This chain links TRBV30 with TRBJ1-1; 10 nucleotides agree with TRBD1. The germline V gene encodes CDR1 GTSNPN and CDR2 SVGIG (reference sequence). This CDR3 region has 13 residues. V lost 1 base and J lost 7; bases outside the gene matches: 3. The CDR3 DNA is TGTGCCTGGAGTGGACAGGGGGCTGGTGAAGCTTTCTTT. Amino acids: CAWSGQGAGEAFF. Drawing the rest from reference TRBV30 and TRBJ1-1, the complete variable domain is SQTIHQWPATLVQPVGSPLSLECTVEGTSNPNLYWYRQAAGRGLQLLFYSVGIGQISSEVPQNLSASRPQDRQFILSSKKLLLSDSGFYLCAWSGQGAGEAFFGQGTRLTVV.

This chain links TRBV9 with TRBJ2-7; 9 bases map to TRBD2. Germline V gene data show CDR1 as SGDLS and CDR2 as YYNGEE. V lost 5 bases and J lost 6; bases outside the gene matches: 12. This CDR3 spans 15 amino acids. The CDR3 DNA reads TGTGCCAGCAGGTACAGCGGGAGGATTGGAGGCGAGCAGTACTTC. This codes for CASRYSGRIGGEQYF.

This clone was seen more than once but under ten times. This chain joins TRBV13 and TRBJ2-7, with TRBD2 as a possible D gene (5 bases). Germline V gene sequence: CDR1 PRHDT, CDR2 FYEKMQ (reference sequence). CDR3 length: 16 residues. Trimming took off 0 bases at V and 6 bases at J, with 18 bases between the two ends. CDR3: CASSLGRVAYFGEQYF. The CDR3 nucleotides read TGTGCCAGCAGCTTAGGGAGGGTAGCGTACTTTGGCGAGCAGTACTTC.

In its sample, this clone was seen once. The gene calls are TRBV7-9 and TRBJ1-5, with 7 bases matching TRBD1. The CDR3 is 16 amino acids. Germline lookup yields CDR1 SEHNR and CDR2 FQNEAQ (reference sequence). V trimming: 5 bases; J trimming: 2 bases; junction bases outside the gene matches: 9. The CDR3 sequence is CASSQGFTGGNQPQHF. CDR3 coding DNA: TGTGCCAGCAGCCAAGGGTTTACAGGGGGCAATCAGCCCCAGCATTTT.

The CDR3 sequence: CASSSSGGVTDTQYF. The DNA of the CDR3 is TGTGCCAGCAGCTCTAGCGGGGGCGTCACAGATACGCAGTATTTT. The rearrangement uses TRBV7-2 and TRBJ2-3, with TRBD2 identical over 10 bases. The germline V gene has CDR1 SGHTA and CDR2 FQGNSA. CDR3 length equals 15 residues. The J segment lost 2 bases and the V segment lost 4 bases, leaving 3 bases of the junction unmatched.

The CDR3 sequence: CASNPDRDYGYTF. The CDR3 nucleotides are TGTGCCAGCAACCCGGACAGGGACTATGGCTACACCTTC. The chain links TRBV2 to TRBJ1-2; 8 bases align to TRBD1. The J segment lost 3 bases and the V segment lost 7 bases, leaving 4 bases of the junction unmatched. The V gene's germline CDR1 is SNHLY and CDR2 FYNNEI. This CDR3 is built from 13 residues.

The chain links TRBV6-4 to TRBJ2-3, with D perhaps TRBD1 (6 bases). Per the germline V gene, CDR1 is MRHNA and CDR2 is SNTAGT. V gave up 0 bases and J gave up 6 bases, with 7 bases separating them. The CDR3 is made up of 13 amino acids. CDR3: CASSDSDRDTQYF. The CDR3 DNA follows: TGTGCCAGCAGTGACTCTGACAGGGATACGCAGTATTTT.

This clone appeared a few times. This rearrangement joins TRBV30 to TRBJ1-1; possible D gene TRBD1, 5 bases. The CDR3 has 14 amino acids. Germline CDR1 GTSNPN, CDR2 SVGIG (reference sequence). The germline V and J ends were trimmed by 1 base and 7 bases, with 16 bases remaining between them. This CDR3 reads CAWSDRQRLDEAFF. The CDR3, as DNA: TGTGCCTGGAGTGACCGACAGAGACTCGATGAAGCTTTCTTT. Based on the CDR3 plus reference TRBV30 and TRBJ1-1, the full variable domain is SQTIHQWPATLVQPVGSPLSLECTVEGTSNPNLYWYRQAAGRGLQLLFYSVGIGQISSEVPQNLSASRPQDRQFILSSKKLLLSDSGFYLCAWSDRQRLDEAFFGQGTRLTVV.

The rearrangement links TRBV11-2 to TRBJ2-3; D is perhaps TRBD2 (5 bases). Germline values: CDR1 SGHAT, CDR2 FQNNGV. The CDR3 loop spans 15 amino acids. V lost 5 bases and J 3 bases, leaving 15 bases between the germline ends. The CDR3 sequence: CASSPPGIGTDTQYF. In DNA form, the CDR3 reads TGTGCCAGCAGCCCACCGGGAATAGGAACAGATACGCAGTATTTT.

This sequence joins TRBV19 and TRBJ2-5; 7 bases map to TRBD1. Germline V gene lookup returns CDR1 LNHDA and CDR2 SQIVND (reference sequence). V dropped 3 bases and J dropped 3; count of bases not matched to a gene: 4. This CDR3 is built from 14 residues. CDR3 DNA: TGTGCCAGTAGTATTAAGACAGGGAAAGAGACCCAGTACTTC. As protein: CASSIKTGKETQYF. Full variable domain (remainder filled in from reference TRBV19 and TRBJ2-5): DGGITQSPKYLFRKEGQNVTLSCEQNLNHDAMYWYRQDPGQGLRLIYYSQIVNDFQKGDIAEGYSVSREKKESFPLTVTSAQKNPTAFYLCASSIKTGKETQYFGPGTRLLVL.

The rearrangement uses TRBV19 and TRBJ1-1; 8 bases agree with TRBD1. Per the germline V gene, CDR1 is LNHDA and CDR2 is SQIVND (reference sequence). The CDR3 runs to 15 residues. V shed 5 bases, J shed 3 bases, and the junction held 8 bases outside the gene matches. CDR3 in amino acids: CASSYGDRGYTEAFF. As DNA, the CDR3 is TGTGCCAGTAGTTACGGCGACAGGGGATACACTGAAGCTTTCTTT.

The genes are TRBV28 and TRBJ2-1; 7 bases match TRBD1. This CDR3 comprises 14 residues. Germline CDR1 reads MDHEN; CDR2 reads SYDVKM. Trimming at V came to 4 bases and at J to 5 bases, leaving 5 bases not matched to a gene. The CDR3 loop is CASSSGTVNNEQFF. The CDR3 bases are TGTGCCAGCAGTTCCGGGACAGTTAACAATGAGCAGTTCTTC.

This chain joins TRBV7-2 and TRBJ1-1; 10 bases line up with TRBD1. The J segment lost 3 bases and the V segment lost 1 base, leaving 8 bases of the junction unmatched. The CDR3 spans 17 residues. Looked up from germline, CDR1 is SGHTA and CDR2 is FQGNSA. CDR3 nucleotide sequence: TGTGCCAGCAGCTTAGGAGACAGGGGGCGCGGGTACACTGAAGCTTTCTTT. Translating gives CASSLGDRGRGYTEAFF.

The genes are TRBV7-9 and TRBJ2-7; D gene unclear. Germline assignment: CDR1 SEHNR and CDR2 FQNEAQ (reference sequence). The CDR3 spans 12 residues. V was shortened by 4 bases and J by 3 bases, with 7 bases between the two germline ends. The DNA for the CDR3 is TGTGCCAGCAGCTCCGGGTTCTACGAGCAGTACTTC. Translation: CASSSGFYEQYF.

This clone was observed once. V is TRBV24-1 and J is TRBJ2-7, with a tentative D call TRBD2 (5 bases). This CDR3 is 15 amino acids long. CDR1 and CDR2 (germline): KGHDR, SFDVKD. V was cut by 0 bases and J by 7 bases, with 15 bases left in between. The CDR3 sequence is CATSDLSGKPGEQYF. The CDR3 region has the DNA TGTGCCACCAGTGATTTGAGTGGGAAGCCGGGGGAGCAGTACTTC.